This T cell receptor beta chain was observed in a study of T-cell memory formation after mild COVID-19. Germline V lookup: CDR1 SGHRS, CDR2 YFSETQ. V dropped 3 bases and J dropped 4 bases, with 11 bases sitting between them. There are 15 residues in the CDR3. The authors produced TCR alpha and TCR beta cDNA libraries with sample barcodes and UMIs by 5'RACE using constant-segment primers. From the 5' RACE reads, TCRdb called clonotypes with MiXCR, one entry per CDR3 protein. The sample gives under 300,000 distinct CDR3 sequences, over 9% of which show up once; roughly 21% is in the top ten. This clonotype was observed a handful of times.

The sample consisted of PBMCs or a T cell subset sorted from them (not recorded which). This clonotype originated in a man between 18 and 29 years old who had mild COVID-19 (a few samples of this study predate the infection). Cell type and time point are not known. The chain couples TRBV5-1 to TRBJ2-6, with D uncertain. CDR3 nucleotides: TGCGCCAGCAGCTCCGATGCGTTGGGGGCCAACGTCCTGACTTTC. This translates into CASSSDALGANVLTF.